These T cell receptor beta chains were read from a single sample in a study of cytomegalovirus exposure and HLA in healthy donors. Profiled with immunoSEQ multiplex PCR; TCRdb holds only in-frame clones, not every one. The sample shows roughly 80,000 clones, roughly 79% of them seen only once. The sample comprised PBMCs. Receptors were obtained from a woman aged 30 to 39 in good health and CMV-seronegative. Both conserved end residues are part of each CDR3. D genes are given only for firm matches. Expanded clones get a size class; other rows say once, few or many, or leave the size out.

>TRBV30|-|TRBJ1-1|-
CAWTIRGLGEAFF
TGTGCCTGGACCATCAGGGGCTTAGGCGAAGCTTTCTTT
>TRBV28|-|TRBJ1-2|-
CASSLIGDLPRGGYTF
TGTGCCAGCAGTTTAATAGGCGATTTACCTCGGGGTGGCTACACCTTC
>TRBV2|-|TRBJ2-1|-
CASSEAGNEQFF
TGTGCCAGCAGTGAGGCAGGGAATGAGCAGTTCTTC
>TRBV6-1|-|TRBJ2-7|-
CASSEGLTTYEQYF
TGTGCCAGCAGTGAAGGGTTAACTACCTACGAGCAGTACTTC
>TRBV5-4|-|TRBJ2-3|TRBD2
CASSPRLAVTTDTQYF
TGTGCCAGCAGCCCTAGACTAGCGGTTACCACAGATACGCAGTATTTT
>TRBV5-1|-|TRBJ1-1|-
CASSLGELNTEAFF
TGCGCCAGCAGCTTAGGGGAATTGAACACTGAAGCTTTCTTT
>TRBV14|-|TRBJ2-1|-
CASSQDSGVDKNEQFF
TGTGCCAGCAGCCAAGATTCAGGCGTTGACAAGAATGAGCAGTTCTTC
>TRBV2|few|TRBJ2-7|TRBD2
CASSSGTSGLLSSYEQYF
TGTGCCAGCAGTTCCGGGACTAGCGGCCTTCTAAGCTCCTACGAGCAGTACTTC
>TRBV11-2|few|TRBJ1-2|TRBD1
CASSPGQGARSYTF
TGTGCCAGCAGCCCGGGACAGGGGGCGCGAAGCTACACCTTC
>TRBV2|-|TRBJ1-4|TRBD1
CASRGQGKSREKLFF
TGTGCCAGCAGGGGACAGGGGAAATCGCGTGAAAAACTGTTTTTT
>TRBV5-1|-|TRBJ1-4|TRBD1
CASSLGTGGYEKLFF
TGCGCCAGCAGCTTGGGGACAGGGGGCTACGAAAAACTGTTTTTT
>TRBV7-3|-|TRBJ2-7|-
CASSPPALDEQYF
TGTGCCAGCAGCCCCCCCGCCTTAGACGAGCAGTACTTC
>TRBV28|once|TRBJ2-1|TRBD2
CASRRRTSGSNYNEQFF
TGTGCCAGCAGGAGACGGACTAGCGGGAGTAACTACAATGAGCAGTTCTTC
>TRBV5-4|-|TRBJ1-4|-
CASSWGGATNEKLFF
TGTGCCAGCAGCTGGGGGGGTGCAACTAATGAAAAACTGTTTTTT
>TRBV5-1|-|TRBJ2-1|-
CASSLGRSAYNEQFF
TGCGCCAGCAGCTTGGGGAGATCGGCCTACAATGAGCAGTTCTTC
>TRBV6-5|-|TRBJ2-5|-
CASSYSTAQQETQYF
TGTGCCAGCAGTTACTCGACAGCGCAACAAGAGACCCAGTACTTC
>TRBV18|-|TRBJ1-3|-
CASSPSQGSGNTIYF
TGTGCCAGCTCACCTTCACAGGGCTCTGGAAACACCATATATTTT
>TRBV29-1|-|TRBJ2-5|-
CSVGQGGETQYF
TGCAGCGTTGGGCAGGGGGGAGAGACCCAGTACTTC
>TRBV5-1|few|TRBJ1-1|-
CASSLIPDMNTEAFF
TGCGCCAGCAGCTTGATTCCAGACATGAACACTGAAGCTTTCTTT
>TRBV4-1|once|TRBJ2-1|TRBD1
CASSQPPGQGYYEQFF
TGCGCCAGCAGCCAACCCCCGGGACAGGGTTATTATGAGCAGTTCTTC
>TRBV6-1|-|TRBJ2-3|TRBD1
CASSYTGALGDTQYF
TGTGCCAGCAGCTATACAGGGGCGCTGGGGGATACGCAGTATTTT
>TRBV6-5|-|TRBJ1-1|-
CASSSTAGGNTEAFF
TGTGCCAGCAGCTCCACTGCCGGAGGGAACACTGAAGCTTTCTTT
>TRBV27|-|TRBJ1-6|-
CASSAGTKNSPLHF
TGTGCCAGCAGCGCCGGGACAAAAAATTCACCCCTCCACTTT
>TRBV27|-|TRBJ2-7|-
CASSLLTDRYEQYF
TGTGCCAGCAGTTTGTTGACAGACCGCTACGAGCAGTACTTC
>TRBV5-1|-|TRBJ1-1|-
CASSLGRVPTEAFF
TGCGCCAGCAGCTTGGGCCGGGTTCCAACTGAAGCTTTCTTT
>TRBV27|few|TRBJ1-6|TRBD1
CASSAITGGNSPLHF
TGTGCCAGCAGTGCCATCACAGGGGGTAATTCACCCCTCCACTTT
>TRBV6-5|-|TRBJ2-2|TRBD1
CASSFSGQGNTGELFF
TGTGCCAGCAGTTTCTCGGGACAGGGGAACACCGGGGAGCTGTTTTTT
>TRBV28|-|TRBJ2-7|TRBD1
CASSSTGGVPYEQYF
TGTGCCAGCAGTTCGACAGGGGGGGTACCCTACGAGCAGTACTTC
>TRBV7-6|-|TRBJ1-5|-
CASSLGGVQPQHF
TGTGCCAGCAGCTTAGGGGGGGTCCAGCCCCAGCATTTT
>TRBV18|-|TRBJ2-2|-
CASSPPVGSSNTGELFF
TGTGCCAGCTCACCCCCGGTGGGGAGTTCGAACACCGGGGAGCTGTTTTTT
>TRBV6-1|-|TRBJ2-7|TRBD1
CASSEALLRTGAEQYF
TGTGCCAGCAGTGAAGCACTCCTTCGGACAGGGGCCGAGCAGTACTTC
>TRBV6-1|few|TRBJ1-2|-
CASSAGQSYGYTF
TGTGCCAGCAGCGCCGGACAGTCCTATGGCTACACCTTC
>TRBV4-2|-|TRBJ1-2|TRBD1
CASSQGDSANYGYTF
TGTGCCAGCAGCCAAGGGGACAGCGCTAACTATGGCTACACCTTC
>TRBV28|-|TRBJ2-3|TRBD2
CASLGGERLGTQYF
TGTGCCAGTCTTGGGGGGGAGAGGTTGGGTACGCAGTATTTT
>TRBV30|-|TRBJ1-2|-
CAWRMTVYGYTF
TGTGCCTGGAGGATGACAGTCTATGGCTACACCTTC
>TRBV7-3|-|TRBJ2-1|TRBD1
CASSLTWDSSYNEQFF
TGTGCCAGCAGCTTAACTTGGGACAGTTCCTACAATGAGCAGTTCTTC
>TRBV5-1|-|TRBJ2-7|TRBD1
CASSSTTGGGEQYF
TGCGCCAGCAGCTCCACGACAGGGGGTGGCGAGCAGTACTTC
>TRBV7-5|-|TRBJ2-1|-
CARSWVMDSRQGRYDNEQFF
TGTGCCAGAAGCTGGGTGATGGATTCGCGACAGGGACGTTACGACAATGAGCAGTTCTTC
>TRBV5-1|-|TRBJ1-5|TRBD1
CASSPDRGDQPQHF
TGCGCCAGCAGTCCCGACAGGGGGGATCAGCCCCAGCATTTT
>TRBV28|-|TRBJ2-1|TRBD2
CASGTSGRHEQFF
TGTGCCAGCGGGACTAGCGGGAGACATGAGCAGTTCTTC
>TRBV9|-|TRBJ2-1|TRBD2
CASSTGSSGSRGRGNEQFF
TGTGCCAGCAGCACAGGCTCTAGCGGGAGTAGGGGGAGGGGCAATGAGCAGTTCTTC
>TRBV2|-|TRBJ2-5|-
CASRRDPGVETQYF
TGTGCCAGCAGAAGGGACCCAGGGGTCGAGACCCAGTACTTC
>TRBV7-3|few|TRBJ1-6|-
CASSQGLNSPLHF
TGTGCCAGCAGCCAGGGCCTCAATTCACCCCTCCACTTT
>TRBV5-1|-|TRBJ2-2|TRBD1
CASSLGLFGTGNTGELFF
TGCGCCAGCAGCTTGGGGTTATTTGGGACAGGGAACACCGGGGAGCTGTTTTTT
>TRBV4-2|-|TRBJ2-2|-
CASSQGSTGELFF
TGTGCCAGCAGCCAGGGGAGTACCGGGGAGCTGTTTTTT
>TRBV2|-|TRBJ1-1|-
CASSEQGRGNTEAFF
TGTGCCAGCAGTGAACAGGGGAGGGGGAACACTGAAGCTTTCTTT
>TRBV6-6|-|TRBJ1-5|TRBD1
CASSTTGQGFNQPQHF
TGTGCCAGCAGTACCACGGGACAGGGGTTCAATCAGCCCCAGCATTTT
>TRBV28|-|TRBJ1-2|-
CASSPRGLLYGYTF
TGTGCCAGCAGTCCGCGGGGACTTCTCTATGGCTACACCTTC
>TRBV7-9|-|TRBJ2-1|-
CASSPRGGEQFF
TGTGCCAGCAGCCCCAGGGGTGGAGAGCAGTTCTTC
>TRBV15|-|TRBJ1-5|TRBD1
CATTSDRGDQPQHF
TGTGCCACCACTTCGGACAGGGGGGATCAGCCCCAGCATTTT
>TRBV2|few|TRBJ2-3|TRBD2
CASRLSSGNEDTQYF
TGTGCCAGCAGACTGTCTAGCGGGAATGAAGATACGCAGTATTTT
>TRBV28|-|TRBJ1-2|-
CASSLRVVAYGYTF
TGTGCCAGCAGTTTACGGGTTGTTGCCTATGGCTACACCTTC
>TRBV7-3|-|TRBJ2-5|TRBD2
CASSLGLAGGVETQYF
TGTGCCAGCAGCCTGGGACTAGCGGGAGGGGTCGAGACCCAGTACTTC
>TRBV4-1|-|TRBJ2-7|TRBD2
CASSQDHGTSVYEQYF
TGCGCCAGCAGCCAAGATCATGGGACTAGCGTCTACGAGCAGTACTTC
>TRBV4-1|once|TRBJ1-1|TRBD1
CASSPGQGLEAFF
TGCGCCAGCAGCCCAGGACAGGGGCTTGAAGCTTTCTTT